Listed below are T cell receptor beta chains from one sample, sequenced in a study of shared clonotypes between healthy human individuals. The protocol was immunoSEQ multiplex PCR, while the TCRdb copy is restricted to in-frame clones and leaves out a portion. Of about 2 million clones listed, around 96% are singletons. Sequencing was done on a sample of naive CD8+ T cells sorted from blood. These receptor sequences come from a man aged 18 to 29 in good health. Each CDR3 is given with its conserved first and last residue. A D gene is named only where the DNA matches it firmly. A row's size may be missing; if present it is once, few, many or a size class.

cdr3_aa: CASSQSSYNEQFF
cdr3_nt: TGTGCCAGCAGCCAAAGCTCCTACAATGAGCAGTTCTTC
j_call: TRBJ2-1
cdr3_length: 13
d_call: NA
clone_size: NA
v_call: TRBV13

cdr3_aa: CASSYPGQGYIQYF
cdr3_nt: TGTGCCAGCAGCTATCCGGGACAGGGGTACATTCAGTACTTC
j_call: TRBJ2-4
cdr3_length: 14
d_call: TRBD1
clone_size: NA
v_call: TRBV11-2

cdr3_aa: CASSGTSYNEQFF
cdr3_nt: TGTGCCAGCAGTGGGACATCCTACAATGAGCAGTTCTTC
j_call: TRBJ2-1
cdr3_length: 13
d_call: NA
clone_size: NA
v_call: TRBV28

cdr3_aa: CASSLLRGEEAFF
cdr3_nt: TGTGCCAGCAGCTTATTAAGAGGGGAGGAAGCTTTCTTT
j_call: TRBJ1-1
cdr3_length: 13
d_call: NA
clone_size: once
v_call: TRBV7-9

cdr3_aa: CASSTGTAPLYGYTF
cdr3_nt: TGCGCCAGCAGTACCGGGACTGCCCCTCTCTATGGCTACACCTTC
j_call: TRBJ1-2
cdr3_length: 15
d_call: NA
clone_size: NA
v_call: TRBV10-2

cdr3_aa: CASSLMGQGPYEQYF
cdr3_nt: TGTGCCAGCAGTTTAATGGGACAGGGCCCCTACGAGCAGTACTTC
j_call: TRBJ2-7
cdr3_length: 15
d_call: TRBD1
clone_size: NA
v_call: TRBV28

cdr3_aa: CASSIGLSKNIQYF
cdr3_nt: TGTGCCAGTAGTATAGGGCTATCCAAAAACATTCAGTACTTC
j_call: TRBJ2-4
cdr3_length: 14
d_call: NA
clone_size: NA
v_call: TRBV19

cdr3_aa: CASSLGLAFLEQYF
cdr3_nt: TGTGCCAGCAGCTTGGGACTAGCGTTTCTAGAGCAGTACTTC
j_call: TRBJ2-7
cdr3_length: 14
d_call: TRBD2
clone_size: NA
v_call: TRBV5-6

cdr3_aa: CASSLDRAYEQYF
cdr3_nt: TGTGCCAGCAGCCTCGACAGGGCCTACGAGCAGTACTTC
j_call: TRBJ2-7
cdr3_length: 13
d_call: TRBD1
clone_size: NA
v_call: TRBV28

cdr3_aa: CASKIGGETYEQYF
cdr3_nt: TGTGCCAGCAAGATTGGGGGGGAGACCTACGAGCAGTACTTC
j_call: TRBJ2-7
cdr3_length: 14
d_call: TRBD2
clone_size: once
v_call: TRBV5-5

cdr3_aa: CAISESGEGGNYGYTF
cdr3_nt: TGTGCCATCAGTGAGTCTGGTGAGGGGGGTAACTATGGCTACACCTTC
j_call: TRBJ1-2
cdr3_length: 16
d_call: NA
clone_size: NA
v_call: TRBV10-3

cdr3_aa: CASSLGWGPYNEQFF
cdr3_nt: TGTGCCAGCAGCTTGGGCTGGGGACCCTACAATGAGCAGTTCTTC
j_call: TRBJ2-1
cdr3_length: 15
d_call: NA
clone_size: NA
v_call: TRBV5-6

cdr3_aa: CASSAFDGTYGYTF
cdr3_nt: TGTGCCAGCAGCGCCTTCGACGGGACCTATGGCTACACCTTC
j_call: TRBJ1-2
cdr3_length: 14
d_call: NA
clone_size: NA
v_call: TRBV9

cdr3_aa: CASSIVSGGNNEQFF
cdr3_nt: TGTGCCAGTAGTATCGTCAGCGGGGGAAACAATGAGCAGTTCTTC
j_call: TRBJ2-1
cdr3_length: 15
d_call: TRBD2
clone_size: NA
v_call: TRBV19

cdr3_aa: CASSREISLNTEAFF
cdr3_nt: TGCGCCAGCTCACGGGAGATCTCCCTGAACACTGAAGCTTTCTTT
j_call: TRBJ1-1
cdr3_length: 15
d_call: NA
clone_size: NA
v_call: TRBV5-1

cdr3_aa: CASSFWTGDSYEQYF
cdr3_nt: TGTGCCAGCAGCTTTTGGACAGGGGATTCCTACGAGCAGTACTTC
j_call: TRBJ2-7
cdr3_length: 15
d_call: NA
clone_size: NA
v_call: TRBV21-1

cdr3_aa: CASSPRDREQETQYF
cdr3_nt: TGCGCCAGCAGCCCACGGGACAGGGAACAAGAGACCCAGTACTTC
j_call: TRBJ2-5
cdr3_length: 15
d_call: TRBD1
clone_size: NA
v_call: TRBV5-1

cdr3_aa: CASSFSGGSNTEAFF
cdr3_nt: TGTGCCAGCAGTTTTTCAGGGGGTTCGAACACTGAAGCTTTCTTT
j_call: TRBJ1-1
cdr3_length: 15
d_call: TRBD1
clone_size: once
v_call: TRBV5-4

cdr3_aa: CASSQDPGQGSFYGYTF
cdr3_nt: TGCGCCAGCAGCCAAGACCCGGGACAGGGGTCCTTCTATGGCTACACCTTC
j_call: TRBJ1-2
cdr3_length: 17
d_call: TRBD1
clone_size: once
v_call: TRBV4-1

cdr3_aa: CASSSGLAGGPTQFF
cdr3_nt: TGTGCCAGCAGCTCCGGACTAGCGGGAGGGCCGACCCAGTTCTTC
j_call: TRBJ2-1
cdr3_length: 15
d_call: TRBD2
clone_size: NA
v_call: TRBV13

cdr3_aa: CASSPPVGTSATDPGTDTQYF
cdr3_nt: TGCGCCAGCAGCCCCCCGGTCGGGACTAGCGCGACAGACCCGGGGACAGATACGCAGTATTTT
j_call: TRBJ2-3
cdr3_length: 21
d_call: TRBD2
clone_size: NA
v_call: TRBV4-1

cdr3_aa: CAWSPIGSPGGQYF
cdr3_nt: TGTGCCTGGAGCCCTATAGGGTCTCCCGGCGGGCAGTATTTT
j_call: TRBJ2-3
cdr3_length: 14
d_call: NA
clone_size: NA
v_call: TRBV30

cdr3_aa: CASSLTGTGELFF
cdr3_nt: TGTGCCAGCAGCTTAACTGGCACCGGGGAGCTGTTTTTT
j_call: TRBJ2-2
cdr3_length: 13
d_call: NA
clone_size: NA
v_call: TRBV7-3

cdr3_aa: CAIGDGNTIYF
cdr3_nt: TGTGCCATTGGGGATGGAAACACCATATATTTT
j_call: TRBJ1-3
cdr3_length: 11
d_call: NA
clone_size: NA
v_call: TRBV15

cdr3_aa: CASSLGAAGTASNQPQHF
cdr3_nt: TGTGCCAGCAGCTTGGGTGCGGCCGGGACAGCAAGCAATCAGCCCCAGCATTTT
j_call: TRBJ1-5
cdr3_length: 18
d_call: TRBD1
clone_size: NA
v_call: TRBV5-6

cdr3_aa: CASSYGGQGYEQYF
cdr3_nt: TGTGCCAGCAGTTACGGGGGACAGGGGTACGAGCAGTACTTC
j_call: TRBJ2-7
cdr3_length: 14
d_call: TRBD1
clone_size: NA
v_call: TRBV6-5

cdr3_aa: CASSEWAVNYGYTF
cdr3_nt: TGTGCCAGCAGTGAATGGGCGGTTAACTATGGCTACACCTTC
j_call: TRBJ1-2
cdr3_length: 14
d_call: NA
clone_size: NA
v_call: TRBV25-1

cdr3_aa: CASSSRDGGSYEQYF
cdr3_nt: TGTGCCAGCAGCTCCCGGGACGGCGGATCCTACGAGCAGTACTTC
j_call: TRBJ2-7
cdr3_length: 15
d_call: NA
clone_size: NA
v_call: TRBV7-6

cdr3_aa: CASSYSGGTGELFF
cdr3_nt: TGTGCCAGCAGTTACTCGGGTGGCACCGGGGAGCTGTTTTTT
j_call: TRBJ2-2
cdr3_length: 14
d_call: NA
clone_size: NA
v_call: TRBV6-5

cdr3_aa: CASSPVGQGREKLFF
cdr3_nt: TGTGCCAGCAGCCCTGTGGGACAGGGTCGTGAAAAACTGTTTTTT
j_call: TRBJ1-4
cdr3_length: 15
d_call: TRBD1
clone_size: NA
v_call: TRBV27

cdr3_aa: CASSPPMRQGGGRAFF
cdr3_nt: TGTGCCAGCTCACCACCGATGAGACAGGGAGGTGGACGAGCTTTCTTT
j_call: TRBJ1-1
cdr3_length: 16
d_call: TRBD1
clone_size: NA
v_call: TRBV18

cdr3_aa: CASSGGNFLEQYF
cdr3_nt: TGTGCCAGTAGTGGAGGTAACTTTTTAGAGCAGTACTTC
j_call: TRBJ2-7
cdr3_length: 13
d_call: NA
clone_size: NA
v_call: TRBV19

cdr3_aa: CASSLGGKNTGELFF
cdr3_nt: TGTGCCAGCAGCTTGGGCGGAAAGAACACCGGGGAGCTGTTTTTT
j_call: TRBJ2-2
cdr3_length: 15
d_call: NA
clone_size: NA
v_call: TRBV5-6

cdr3_aa: CASSATGARPYNEQFF
cdr3_nt: TGTGCCAGCAGCGCCACAGGGGCCCGACCCTACAATGAGCAGTTCTTC
j_call: TRBJ2-1
cdr3_length: 16
d_call: TRBD1
clone_size: NA
v_call: TRBV7-8

cdr3_aa: CASSLSGTGSNQPQHF
cdr3_nt: TGTGCCAGCAGTTTGTCCGGGACAGGGTCCAATCAGCCCCAGCATTTT
j_call: TRBJ1-5
cdr3_length: 16
d_call: TRBD1
clone_size: NA
v_call: TRBV28

cdr3_aa: CASSLAGAYSNQPQHF
cdr3_nt: TGTGCCAGCAGTCTCGCTGGGGCGTATAGCAATCAGCCCCAGCATTTT
j_call: TRBJ1-5
cdr3_length: 16
d_call: NA
clone_size: NA
v_call: TRBV28

cdr3_aa: CASSLEGGLLEQYF
cdr3_nt: TGCGCCAGCAGCTTGGAGGGGGGTCTCCTCGAGCAGTACTTC
j_call: TRBJ2-7
cdr3_length: 14
d_call: NA
clone_size: NA
v_call: TRBV5-1

cdr3_aa: CASSLQGLYNEQFF
cdr3_nt: TGTGCCAGCAGTCTCCAAGGACTCTACAATGAGCAGTTCTTC
j_call: TRBJ2-1
cdr3_length: 14
d_call: NA
clone_size: NA
v_call: TRBV27

cdr3_aa: CASSADREQFF
cdr3_nt: TGTGCCAGCAGCGCCGACAGGGAGCAGTTCTTC
j_call: TRBJ2-1
cdr3_length: 11
d_call: NA
clone_size: NA
v_call: TRBV13

cdr3_aa: CASSPGLSYEQYF
cdr3_nt: TGCGCCAGCAGCCCGGGCCTCTCCTACGAGCAGTACTTC
j_call: TRBJ2-7
cdr3_length: 13
d_call: NA
clone_size: NA
v_call: TRBV4-3

cdr3_aa: CASSLGPDGPYSNQPQHF
cdr3_nt: TGTGCCAGCAGCTTGGGGCCCGATGGCCCTTATAGCAATCAGCCCCAGCATTTT
j_call: TRBJ1-5
cdr3_length: 18
d_call: NA
clone_size: once
v_call: TRBV5-4

cdr3_aa: CASSFGISNQPQHF
cdr3_nt: TGTGCCAGCAGTTTTGGAATTAGCAATCAGCCCCAGCATTTT
j_call: TRBJ1-5
cdr3_length: 14
d_call: NA
clone_size: NA
v_call: TRBV28

cdr3_aa: CASSFWTEQYF
cdr3_nt: TGTGCCAGCAGTTTTTGGACCGAGCAGTACTTC
j_call: TRBJ2-7
cdr3_length: 11
d_call: NA
clone_size: NA
v_call: TRBV28

cdr3_aa: CASSSLGQGETQYF
cdr3_nt: TGTGCCAGCAGTTCATTAGGACAGGGGGAGACCCAGTACTTC
j_call: TRBJ2-5
cdr3_length: 14
d_call: TRBD1
clone_size: NA
v_call: TRBV27

cdr3_aa: CASSYSYNTEAFF
cdr3_nt: TGTGCCAGCAGTTACTCTTATAACACTGAAGCTTTCTTT
j_call: TRBJ1-1
cdr3_length: 13
d_call: NA
clone_size: few
v_call: TRBV6-5

cdr3_aa: CASSQVGAVQETQYF
cdr3_nt: TGTGCCAGCAGCCAAGTTGGGGCTGTCCAAGAGACCCAGTACTTC
j_call: TRBJ2-5
cdr3_length: 15
d_call: NA
clone_size: NA
v_call: TRBV4-2

cdr3_aa: CASTQIPGSNQPQHF
cdr3_nt: TGTGCCAGTACCCAAATCCCGGGGAGCAATCAGCCCCAGCATTTT
j_call: TRBJ1-5
cdr3_length: 15
d_call: NA
clone_size: NA
v_call: TRBV19